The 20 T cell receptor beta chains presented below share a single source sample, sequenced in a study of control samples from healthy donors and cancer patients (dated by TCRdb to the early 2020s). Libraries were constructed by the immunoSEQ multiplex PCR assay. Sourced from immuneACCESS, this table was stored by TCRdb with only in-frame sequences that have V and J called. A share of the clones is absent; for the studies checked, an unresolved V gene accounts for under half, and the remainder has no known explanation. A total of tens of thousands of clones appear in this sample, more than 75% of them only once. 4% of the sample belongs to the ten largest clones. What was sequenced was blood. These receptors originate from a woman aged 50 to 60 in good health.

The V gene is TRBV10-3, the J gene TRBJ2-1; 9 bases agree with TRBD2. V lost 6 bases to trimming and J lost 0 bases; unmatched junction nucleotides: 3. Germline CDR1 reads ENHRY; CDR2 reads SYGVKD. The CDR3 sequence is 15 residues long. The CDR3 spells CAISPSGNSYNEQFF. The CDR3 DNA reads TGTGCCATCAGCCCTAGCGGGAACTCCTACAATGAGCAGTTCTTC.

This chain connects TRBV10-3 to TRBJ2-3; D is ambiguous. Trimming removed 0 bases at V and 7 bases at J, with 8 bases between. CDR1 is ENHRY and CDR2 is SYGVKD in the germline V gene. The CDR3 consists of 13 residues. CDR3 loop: CAISESERNTQYF. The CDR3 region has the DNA TGTGCCATCAGTGAGTCAGAGCGAAATACGCAGTATTTT.

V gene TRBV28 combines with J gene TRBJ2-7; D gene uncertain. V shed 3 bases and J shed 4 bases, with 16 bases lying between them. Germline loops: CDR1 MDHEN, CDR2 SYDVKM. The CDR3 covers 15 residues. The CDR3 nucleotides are TGTGCCAGCAGTTTGGGCGCTACCGCTCCATACGAGCAGTACTTC. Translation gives CASSLGATAPYEQYF.

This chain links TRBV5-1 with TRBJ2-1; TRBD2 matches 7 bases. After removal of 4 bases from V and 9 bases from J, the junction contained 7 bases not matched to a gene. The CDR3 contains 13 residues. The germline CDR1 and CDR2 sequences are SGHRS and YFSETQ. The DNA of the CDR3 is TGCGCCAGCAGCGGGGGGACTACGGTTGAGCAGTTCTTC. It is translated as CASSGGTTVEQFF.

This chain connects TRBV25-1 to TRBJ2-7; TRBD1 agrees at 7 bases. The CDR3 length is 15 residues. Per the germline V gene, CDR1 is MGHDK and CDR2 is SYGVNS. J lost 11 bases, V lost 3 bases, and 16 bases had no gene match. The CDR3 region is CASSEAGGHPTREYF. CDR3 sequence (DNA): TGTGCCAGCAGTGAGGCAGGGGGACACCCTACGAGGGAGTACTTC.

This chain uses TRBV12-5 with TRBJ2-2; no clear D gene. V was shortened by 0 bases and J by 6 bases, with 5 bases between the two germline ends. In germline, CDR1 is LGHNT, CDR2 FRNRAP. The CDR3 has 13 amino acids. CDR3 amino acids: CASGLVRSGELFF. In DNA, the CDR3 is TGTGCTAGTGGTTTGGTACGGTCCGGGGAGCTGTTTTTT.

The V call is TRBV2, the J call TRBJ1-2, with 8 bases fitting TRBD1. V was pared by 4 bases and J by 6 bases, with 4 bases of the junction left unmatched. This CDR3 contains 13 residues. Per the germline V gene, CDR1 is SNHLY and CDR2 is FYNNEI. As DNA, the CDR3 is TGTGCCAGCAGTGGACAGGGGCGGAATGGCTACACCTTC. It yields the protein CASSGQGRNGYTF.

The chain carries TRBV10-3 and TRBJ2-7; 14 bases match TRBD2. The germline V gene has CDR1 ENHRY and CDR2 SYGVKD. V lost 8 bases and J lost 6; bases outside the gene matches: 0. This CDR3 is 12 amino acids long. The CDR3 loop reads CAIGTSGSEQYF. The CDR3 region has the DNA TGTGCCATCGGGACTAGCGGGAGCGAGCAGTACTTC.

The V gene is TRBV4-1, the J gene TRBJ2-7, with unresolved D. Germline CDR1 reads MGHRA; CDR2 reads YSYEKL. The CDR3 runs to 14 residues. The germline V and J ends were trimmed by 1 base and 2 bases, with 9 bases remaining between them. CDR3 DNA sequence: TGCGCCAGCAGCCAAGTTGGGCAGACCTACGAGCAGTACTTC. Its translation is CASSQVGQTYEQYF.

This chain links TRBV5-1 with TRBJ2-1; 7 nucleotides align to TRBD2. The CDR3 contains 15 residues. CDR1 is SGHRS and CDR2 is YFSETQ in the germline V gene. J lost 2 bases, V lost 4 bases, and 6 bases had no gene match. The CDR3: CASSPSGRPYNEQFF. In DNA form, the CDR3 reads TGCGCCAGCAGCCCGTCCGGGAGGCCCTACAATGAGCAGTTCTTC.

In DNA form, the CDR3 reads TGTGCCAGCAGCGTAGGCGTCCCCCCCTACGAGCAGTACTTC. Its protein product is CASSVGVPPYEQYF. V usage is TRBV9 and J usage is TRBJ2-7; no firm D call. CDR1 and CDR2 (germline): SGDLS, YYNGEE. The CDR3 sequence is 14 residues long. Trimming cost V 0 bases and J 2 bases, with 9 bases left between them.

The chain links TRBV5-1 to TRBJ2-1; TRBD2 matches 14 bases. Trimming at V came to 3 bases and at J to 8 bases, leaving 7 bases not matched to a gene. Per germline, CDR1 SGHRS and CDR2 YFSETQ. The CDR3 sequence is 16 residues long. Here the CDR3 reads CASSSTGTSGSYEQFF. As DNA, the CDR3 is TGCGCCAGCAGCTCCACCGGGACTAGCGGGAGCTATGAGCAGTTCTTC.

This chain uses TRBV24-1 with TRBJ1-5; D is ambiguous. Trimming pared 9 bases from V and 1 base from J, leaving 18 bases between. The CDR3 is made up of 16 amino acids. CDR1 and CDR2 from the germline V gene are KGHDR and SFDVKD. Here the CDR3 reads CATYNRSCVSNQPQHF. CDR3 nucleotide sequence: TGTGCCACCTATAACAGATCCTGCGTGAGCAATCAGCCCCAGCATTTT.

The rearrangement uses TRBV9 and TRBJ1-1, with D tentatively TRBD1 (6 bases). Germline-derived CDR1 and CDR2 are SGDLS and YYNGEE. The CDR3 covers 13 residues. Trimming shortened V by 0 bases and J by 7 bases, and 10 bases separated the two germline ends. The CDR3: CASSVGMDSEAFF. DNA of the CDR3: TGTGCCAGCAGCGTAGGGATGGACAGTGAAGCTTTCTTT.

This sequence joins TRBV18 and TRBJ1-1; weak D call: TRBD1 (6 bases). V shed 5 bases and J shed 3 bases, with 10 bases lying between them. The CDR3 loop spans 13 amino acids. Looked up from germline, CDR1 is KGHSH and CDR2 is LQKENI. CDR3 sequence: CASSDRQDTEAFF. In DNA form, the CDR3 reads TGTGCCAGCTCAGACCGACAGGACACTGAAGCTTTCTTT.

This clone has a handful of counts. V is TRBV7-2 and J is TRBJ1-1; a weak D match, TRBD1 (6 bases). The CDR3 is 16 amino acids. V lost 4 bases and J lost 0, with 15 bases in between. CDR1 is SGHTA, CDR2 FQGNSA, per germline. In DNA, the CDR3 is TGTGCCAGCAGCTCGCCCTACAGGGTGGTGAACACTGAAGCTTTCTTT. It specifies CASSSPYRVVNTEAFF.

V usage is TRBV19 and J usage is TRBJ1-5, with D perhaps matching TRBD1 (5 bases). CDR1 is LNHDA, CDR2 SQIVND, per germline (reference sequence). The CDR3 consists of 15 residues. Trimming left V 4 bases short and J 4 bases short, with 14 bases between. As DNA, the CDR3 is TGTGCCAGTAGTACGCACACGGGGGGTAATCAGCCCCAGCATTTT. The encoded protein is CASSTHTGGNQPQHF. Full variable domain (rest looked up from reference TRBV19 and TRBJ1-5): DGGITQSPKYLFRKEGQNVTLSCEQNLNHDAMYWYRQDPGQGLRLIYYSQIVNDFQKGDIAEGYSVSREKKESFPLTVTSAQKNPTAFYLCASSTHTGGNQPQHFGDGTRLSIL.

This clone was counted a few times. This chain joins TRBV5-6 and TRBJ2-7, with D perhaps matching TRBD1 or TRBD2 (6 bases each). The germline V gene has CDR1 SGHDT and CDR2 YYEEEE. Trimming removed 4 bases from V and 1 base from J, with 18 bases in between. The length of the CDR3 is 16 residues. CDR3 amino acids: CASSRRGGRGSYEQYF. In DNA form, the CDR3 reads TGTGCCAGCAGCCGTCGTGGGGGGCGGGGTTCCTACGAGCAGTACTTC.

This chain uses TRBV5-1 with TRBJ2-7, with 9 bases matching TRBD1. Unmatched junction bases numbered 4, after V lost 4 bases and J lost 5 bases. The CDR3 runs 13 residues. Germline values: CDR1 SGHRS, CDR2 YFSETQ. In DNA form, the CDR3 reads TGCGCCAGCAGCCGAACAGGGGGCCACGAGCAGTACTTC. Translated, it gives CASSRTGGHEQYF.

Here the CDR3 reads CASSSRVGYGYTF. The CDR3, as DNA: TGTGCCAGCAGTTCCAGGGTGGGCTATGGCTACACCTTC. The chain has TRBV28 and TRBJ1-2, with TRBD1 as a possible D gene (5 bases). Trimming removed 4 bases at V and 4 bases at J, with 10 bases between. Germline assignment: CDR1 MDHEN and CDR2 SYDVKM. This CDR3 has 13 amino acids.